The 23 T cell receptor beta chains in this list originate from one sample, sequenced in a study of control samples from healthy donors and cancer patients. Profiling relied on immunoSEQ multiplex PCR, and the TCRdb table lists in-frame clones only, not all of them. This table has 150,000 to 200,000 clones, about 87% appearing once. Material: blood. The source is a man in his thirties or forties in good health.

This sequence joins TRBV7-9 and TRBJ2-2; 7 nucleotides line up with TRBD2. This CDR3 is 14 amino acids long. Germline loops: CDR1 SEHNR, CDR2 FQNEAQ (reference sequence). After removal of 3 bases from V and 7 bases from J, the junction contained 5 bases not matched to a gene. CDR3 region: CASSLAGEGGELFF. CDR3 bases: TGTGCCAGCAGCTTGGCGGGAGAGGGCGGGGAGCTGTTTTTT.

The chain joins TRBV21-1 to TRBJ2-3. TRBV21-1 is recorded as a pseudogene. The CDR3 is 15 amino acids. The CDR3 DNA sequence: TGTGCCAGCAGCAAAAGCGTTAGAGGGGAAGATACGCAGTATTTT. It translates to CASSKSVRGEDTQYF.

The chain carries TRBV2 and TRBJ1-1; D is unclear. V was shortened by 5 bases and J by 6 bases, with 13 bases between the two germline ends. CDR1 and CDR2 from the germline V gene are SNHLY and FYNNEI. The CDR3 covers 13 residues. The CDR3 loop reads CASSQGINAEAFF. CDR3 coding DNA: TGTGCCAGCAGTCAAGGGATAAACGCTGAAGCTTTCTTT.

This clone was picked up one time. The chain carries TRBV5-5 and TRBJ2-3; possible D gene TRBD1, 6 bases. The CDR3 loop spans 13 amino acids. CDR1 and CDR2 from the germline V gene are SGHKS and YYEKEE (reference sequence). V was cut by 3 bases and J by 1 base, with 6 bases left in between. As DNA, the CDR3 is TGTGCCAGCAGCTACAGGGGCACAGATACGCAGTATTTT. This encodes CASSYRGTDTQYF.

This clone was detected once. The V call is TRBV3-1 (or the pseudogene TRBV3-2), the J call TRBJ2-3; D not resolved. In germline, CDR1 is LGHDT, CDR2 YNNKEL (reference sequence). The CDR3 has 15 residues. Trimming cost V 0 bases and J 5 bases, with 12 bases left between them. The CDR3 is CASSQDRNRRDTQYF. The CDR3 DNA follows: TGTGCCAGCAGCCAAGACAGGAACCGGAGAGATACGCAGTATTTT.

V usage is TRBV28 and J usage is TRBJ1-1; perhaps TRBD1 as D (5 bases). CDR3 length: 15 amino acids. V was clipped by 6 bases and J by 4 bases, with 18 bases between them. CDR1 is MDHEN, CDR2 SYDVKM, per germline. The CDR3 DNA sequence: TGTGCCAGCAGACATCCCGACGGGGGGGTCACTGAAGCTTTCTTT. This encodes CASRHPDGGVTEAFF.

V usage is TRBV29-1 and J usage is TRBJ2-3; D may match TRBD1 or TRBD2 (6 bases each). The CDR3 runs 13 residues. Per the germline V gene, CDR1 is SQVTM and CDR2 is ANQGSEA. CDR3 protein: CTAVGGRADTQYF. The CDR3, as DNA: TGCACCGCCGTGGGGGGCCGGGCAGATACGCAGTATTTT.

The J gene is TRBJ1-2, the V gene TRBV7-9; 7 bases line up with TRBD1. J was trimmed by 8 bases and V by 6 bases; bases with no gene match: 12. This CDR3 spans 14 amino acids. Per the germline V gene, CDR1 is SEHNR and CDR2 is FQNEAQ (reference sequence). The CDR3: CASSIDREKEGYTF. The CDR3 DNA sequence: TGTGCCAGCAGTATCGACAGGGAAAAAGAAGGCTACACCTTC.

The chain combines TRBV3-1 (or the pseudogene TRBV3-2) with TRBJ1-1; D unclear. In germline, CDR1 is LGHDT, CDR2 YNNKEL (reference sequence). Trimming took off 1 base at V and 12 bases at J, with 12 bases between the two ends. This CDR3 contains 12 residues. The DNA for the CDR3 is TGTGCCAGCAGCCAAGGGATCTCAAGGCCTTTCTTT. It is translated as CASSQGISRPFF.

Written as DNA, the CDR3 is TGCGCCAGCAGCTCTCGCACCAGGGACGCTGGAAACACCATATATTTT. It encodes CASSSRTRDAGNTIYF. The chain uses TRBV4-1 and TRBJ1-3; tentative D call: TRBD1 (5 bases). Germline lookup yields CDR1 MGHRA and CDR2 YSYEKL. This CDR3 contains 16 residues. With 5 bases removed from V and 2 bases from J, the gap between germline ends came to 16 bases.

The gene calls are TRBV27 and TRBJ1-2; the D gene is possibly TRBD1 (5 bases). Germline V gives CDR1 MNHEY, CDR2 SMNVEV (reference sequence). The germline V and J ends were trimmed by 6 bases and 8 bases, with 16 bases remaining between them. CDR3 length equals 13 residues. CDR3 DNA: TGTGCCAGCAGATTTATGGGGGGAGGGGGCTACACCTTC. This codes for CASRFMGGGGYTF.

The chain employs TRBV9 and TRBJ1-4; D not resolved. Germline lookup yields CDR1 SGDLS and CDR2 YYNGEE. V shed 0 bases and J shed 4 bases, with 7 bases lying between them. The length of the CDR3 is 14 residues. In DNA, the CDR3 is TGTGCCAGCAGCGTAGGGCCGTTTAATGAAAAACTGTTTTTT. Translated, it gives CASSVGPFNEKLFF.

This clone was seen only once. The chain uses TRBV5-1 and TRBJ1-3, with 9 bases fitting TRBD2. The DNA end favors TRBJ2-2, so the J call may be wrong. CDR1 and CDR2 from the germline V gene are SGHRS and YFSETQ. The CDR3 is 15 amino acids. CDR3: CASSLLAGSTGELFF. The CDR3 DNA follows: TGCGCCAGCAGCTTACTAGCGGGCTCCACCGGGGAGCTGTTTTTT.

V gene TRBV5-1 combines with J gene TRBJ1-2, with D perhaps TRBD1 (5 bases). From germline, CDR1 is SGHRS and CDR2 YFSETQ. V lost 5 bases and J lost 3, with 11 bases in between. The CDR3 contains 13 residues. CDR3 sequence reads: CASRLQEHYGYTF. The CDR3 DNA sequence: TGCGCCAGCAGACTACAGGAACACTATGGCTACACCTTC.

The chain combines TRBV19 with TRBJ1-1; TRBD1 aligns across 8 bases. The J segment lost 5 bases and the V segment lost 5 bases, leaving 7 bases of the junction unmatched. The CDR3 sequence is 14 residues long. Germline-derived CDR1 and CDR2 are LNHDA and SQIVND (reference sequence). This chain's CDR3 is CASSVTGVSTEAFF. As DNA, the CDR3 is TGTGCCAGTAGTGTGACAGGGGTGAGTACTGAAGCTTTCTTT. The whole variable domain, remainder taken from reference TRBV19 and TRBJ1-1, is DGGITQSPKYLFRKEGQNVTLSCEQNLNHDAMYWYRQDPGQGLRLIYYSQIVNDFQKGDIAEGYSVSREKKESFPLTVTSAQKNPTAFYLCASSVTGVSTEAFFGQGTRLTVV.

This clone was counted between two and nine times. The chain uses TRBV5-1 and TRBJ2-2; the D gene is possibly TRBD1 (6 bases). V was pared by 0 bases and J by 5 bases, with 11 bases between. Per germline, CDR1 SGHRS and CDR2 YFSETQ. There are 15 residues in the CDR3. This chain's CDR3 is CASSLAGDTTGELFF. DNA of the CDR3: TGCGCCAGCAGCTTGGCAGGGGATACAACCGGGGAGCTGTTTTTT. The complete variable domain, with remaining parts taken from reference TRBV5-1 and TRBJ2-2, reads KAGVTQTPRYLIKTRGQQVTLSCSPISGHRSVSWYQQTPGQGLQFLFEYFSETQRNKGNFPGRFSGRQFSNSRSEMNVSTLELGDSALYLCASSLAGDTTGELFFGEGSRLTVL.

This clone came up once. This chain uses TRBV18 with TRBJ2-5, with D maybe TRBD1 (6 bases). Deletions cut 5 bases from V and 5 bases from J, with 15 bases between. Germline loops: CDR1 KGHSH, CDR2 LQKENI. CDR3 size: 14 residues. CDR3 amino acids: CASSGAGAAETQYF. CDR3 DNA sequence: TGTGCCAGCTCAGGCGCAGGGGCGGCGGAGACCCAGTACTTC.

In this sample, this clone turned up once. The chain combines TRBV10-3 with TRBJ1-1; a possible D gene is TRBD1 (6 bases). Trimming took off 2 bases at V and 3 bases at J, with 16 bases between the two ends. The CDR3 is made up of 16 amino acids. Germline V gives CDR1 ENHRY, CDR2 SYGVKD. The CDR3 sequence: CAISEPTDSEDTEAFF. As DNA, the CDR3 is TGTGCCATCAGTGAGCCGACGGACAGTGAAGACACTGAAGCTTTCTTT.

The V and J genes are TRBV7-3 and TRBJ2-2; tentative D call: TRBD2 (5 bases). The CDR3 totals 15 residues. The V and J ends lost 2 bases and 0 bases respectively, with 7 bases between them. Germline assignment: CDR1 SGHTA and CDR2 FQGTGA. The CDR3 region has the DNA TGTGCCAGCAGCTTAGGACTGGCGAACACCGGGGAGCTGTTTTTT. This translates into CASSLGLANTGELFF.

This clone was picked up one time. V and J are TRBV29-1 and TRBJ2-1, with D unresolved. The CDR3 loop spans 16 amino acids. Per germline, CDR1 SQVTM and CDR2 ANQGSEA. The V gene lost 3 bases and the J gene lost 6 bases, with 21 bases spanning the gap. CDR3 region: CSVESKTLFLVNEQFF. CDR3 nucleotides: TGCAGCGTTGAGAGTAAGACTCTTTTTTTGGTCAATGAGCAGTTCTTC.

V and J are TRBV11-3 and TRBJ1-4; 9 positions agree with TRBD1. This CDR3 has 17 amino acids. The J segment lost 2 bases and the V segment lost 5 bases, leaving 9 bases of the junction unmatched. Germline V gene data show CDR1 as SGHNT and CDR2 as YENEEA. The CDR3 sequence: CASSHRDRDVTNEKLFF. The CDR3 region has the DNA TGTGCCAGCAGCCACCGGGACAGGGATGTCACTAATGAAAAACTGTTTTTT.

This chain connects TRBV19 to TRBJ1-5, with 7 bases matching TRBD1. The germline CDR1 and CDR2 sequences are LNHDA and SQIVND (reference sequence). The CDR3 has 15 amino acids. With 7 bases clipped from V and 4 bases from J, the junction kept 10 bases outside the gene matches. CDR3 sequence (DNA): TGTGCCAGTAAGGGCCGGGACAGCCTTAATCAGCCCCAGCATTTT. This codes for CASKGRDSLNQPQHF.

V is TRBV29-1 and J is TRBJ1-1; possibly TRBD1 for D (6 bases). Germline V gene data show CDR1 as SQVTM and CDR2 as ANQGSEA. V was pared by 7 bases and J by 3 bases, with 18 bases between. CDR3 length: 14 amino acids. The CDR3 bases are TGCAGCGGTCAAAGGACAGCGGGGGACACTGAAGCTTTCTTT. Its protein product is CSGQRTAGDTEAFF.